The clone carrying this TCR beta chain appeared a few times. The data stem from a study of T cell repertoires in cytomegalovirus infection. The overall study: Evidence of both CMV infection and a matching HLA type came from public TCR beta signatures.

Each CDR3 protein is one row after TCRdb ran MiXCR on the reads. The repertoire holds fewer than 200,000 distinct CDR3 sequences, under 25% seen once, with about 2.9% in the top ten. CDR3 size: 15 residues. V was pared by 5 bases and J by 0 bases, with 12 bases between. CDR1 is MNHEY and CDR2 is SMNVEV in the germline V gene (reference sequence). The chain carries TRBV27 and TRBJ2-3; D is unclear. The TCR comes from a human donor in good health (CMV status not recorded). Some clones in this sample may be carry-over from other donors' samples. Material: PBMCs. CDR3 in amino acids: CASSPPYSSTDTQYF. The CDR3 DNA is TGTGCCAGCAGTCCCCCCTACAGCAGCACAGATACGCAGTATTTT.